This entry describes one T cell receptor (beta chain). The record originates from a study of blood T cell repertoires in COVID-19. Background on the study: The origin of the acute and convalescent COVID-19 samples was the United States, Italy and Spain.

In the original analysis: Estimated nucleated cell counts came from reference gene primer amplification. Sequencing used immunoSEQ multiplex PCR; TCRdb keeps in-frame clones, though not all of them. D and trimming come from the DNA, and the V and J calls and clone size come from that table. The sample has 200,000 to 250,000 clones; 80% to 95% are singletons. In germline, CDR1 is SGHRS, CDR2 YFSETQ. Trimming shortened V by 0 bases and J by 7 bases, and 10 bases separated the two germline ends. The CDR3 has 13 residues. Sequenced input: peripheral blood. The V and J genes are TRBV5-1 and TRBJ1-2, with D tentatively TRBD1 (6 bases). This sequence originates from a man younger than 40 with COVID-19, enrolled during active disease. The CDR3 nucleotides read TGCGCCAGCAGCTTGGACAGGGTCTTTGGCTACACCTTC. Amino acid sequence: CASSLDRVFGYTF.